The 2 T cell receptor beta chains in this list originate from one sample, sequenced in a study of cytomegalovirus exposure and HLA in healthy donors. 13 Jbeta primers and 60 Vbeta primers were used for the PCR. The data were produced by immunoSEQ multiplex PCR, yet TCRdb's version contains in-frame clones alone and is incomplete. The sample holds some 150,000 clones, about 87% seen once. Sequencing was carried out using PBMCs. The source is a woman in her thirties in good health and CMV-seronegative.

J is TRBJ2-1 and V is TRBV7-2, with 8 bases fitting TRBD1. The V gene end was trimmed by 1 base and the J gene end by 4 bases; junction bases not matched to a gene: 15. CDR1 and CDR2 (germline): SGHTA, FQGNSA. The CDR3 has 19 residues. The CDR3 nucleotides are TGTGCCAGCAGCTTAGGTCTGTTCAGGGGGCGGTGGGGGTACAATGAGCAGTTCTTC. It is translated as CASSLGLFRGRWGYNEQFF.

The chain carries TRBV5-1 and TRBJ2-7; 8 nucleotides agree with TRBD1. Germline CDR1 SGHRS, CDR2 YFSETQ. CDR3 length: 18 residues. Losses at the gene ends were 5 bases for V and 0 bases for J; bases not matched to a gene: 16. The CDR3 coding sequence is TGCGCCAGCAGAATCTTGGGGACAGGATCCGCAAGCTCCTACGAGCAGTACTTC. This translates into CASRILGTGSASSYEQYF.